This T cell receptor (beta chain) originates from a study of blood T cell repertoires in COVID-19. Whole-study context: Samples taken during acute and convalescent COVID-19 were collected in the United States, Italy and Spain. T cells, B-cell-depleted T cells, or PBMCs supplied cDNA or gDNA.

V lost 5 bases, J lost 4 bases, and 10 bases stayed unmatched. Germline CDR1 is LNHDA and CDR2 is SQIVND (reference sequence). The CDR3 spans 15 residues. Per the original data handling: Amplified reference gene primers provided the basis for estimating nucleated cell counts. Assay: immunoSEQ multiplex PCR; the TCRdb copy retains only in-frame clones and omits some. From that table come the V and J calls and clone size; the DNA was used to work out D and trimming. The sample holds 50,000 to 80,000 clones, about nine tenths seen once. This clonotype was obtained from a woman of 80 years or more with active COVID-19. The rearrangement links TRBV19 to TRBJ1-1; 7 positions match TRBD1. The specimen was peripheral blood. The CDR3 DNA reads as TGTGCCAGTAGTTCCCAATCCCGACAGGGCACTGAAGCTTTCTTT. This gives the protein CASSSQSRQGTEAFF.